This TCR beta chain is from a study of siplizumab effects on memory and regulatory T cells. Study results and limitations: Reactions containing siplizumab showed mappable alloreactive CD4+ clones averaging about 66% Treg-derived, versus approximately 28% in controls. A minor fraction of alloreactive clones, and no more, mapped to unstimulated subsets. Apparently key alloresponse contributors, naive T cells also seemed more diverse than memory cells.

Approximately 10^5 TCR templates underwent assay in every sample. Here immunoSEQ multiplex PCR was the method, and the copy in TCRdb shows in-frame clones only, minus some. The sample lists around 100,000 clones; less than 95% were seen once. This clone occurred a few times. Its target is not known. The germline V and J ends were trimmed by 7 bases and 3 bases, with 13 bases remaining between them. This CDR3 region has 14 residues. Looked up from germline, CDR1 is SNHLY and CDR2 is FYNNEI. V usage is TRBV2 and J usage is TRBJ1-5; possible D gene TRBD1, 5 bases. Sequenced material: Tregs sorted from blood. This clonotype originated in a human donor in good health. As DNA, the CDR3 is TGTGCCAGCAAAGTTCAGGGTGTCAATCAGCCCCAGCATTTT. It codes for CASKVQGVNQPQHF.